One and the same sample provided the 2 T cell receptor beta chains below, sequenced in a study of cytomegalovirus exposure and HLA in healthy donors (dated by TCRdb to the late 2010s). The library relied on the immunoSEQ multiplex PCR assay. The multiplex PCR relied on a mix of 60 forward primers for TCR Vbeta segments and 13 reverse primers for TCR Jbeta segments. The clones in this table, taken by TCRdb from immuneACCESS, are in-frame only. Not every clone is retained; where verified, under half of the shortfall comes from an unresolved V gene, and the cause of the rest is unknown. The sample table contains about 180,000 clones; only one count was recorded for roughly 79% of them. In total, the top ten clones hold 4.9% of the sample. The sequencing input was PBMCs. These receptors originate from a woman under 30 in good health and CMV-seropositive.

This chain links TRBV10-3 with TRBJ2-2, with a weak D call TRBD2 (7 bases). The length of the CDR3 is 14 residues. Per germline, CDR1 ENHRY and CDR2 SYGVKD. With 8 bases removed from V and 1 base from J, the gap between germline ends came to 11 bases. DNA for the CDR3: TGTGCCATCGGGAGGGGGGAGAACACCGGGGAGCTGTTTTTT. It is translated as CAIGRGENTGELFF.

J is TRBJ2-1 and V is TRBV7-6, with 7 bases lining up with TRBD2. The length of the CDR3 is 16 residues. Germline V gives CDR1 SGHVS, CDR2 FNYEAQ. The V segment lost 5 bases and the J segment 1 base; nucleotides outside the gene matches: 8. CDR3 region: CASSALGGLSYNEQFF. CDR3 nucleotides: TGTGCCAGCAGCGCATTGGGGGGACTATCCTACAATGAGCAGTTCTTC.